Listed below are T cell receptor beta chains from one sample, sequenced in a study of blood T cell repertoires in COVID-19. Measured with immunoSEQ multiplex PCR; TCRdb has only the in-frame clones, and not every one. The sample includes 350,000 to 450,000 clones, 80% to 90% of them seen just once. Sequenced material: peripheral blood. The receptor source for this set is a woman in her sixties or seventies with COVID-19, enrolled during active disease. CDR3s include the opening cysteine and the closing phenylalanine or tryptophan. The order of the fields is clone size, V gene, D gene, CDR3 protein. A D gene is named only where the DNA matches it firmly. The listing skips clone size in some rows; elsewhere it reads once, few, many or a size class.

clone_size: few; v_call: TRBV2; d_call: -; cdr3_aa: CASTRTGTVYGYTF
clone_size: many; v_call: TRBV5-4; d_call: TRBD1; cdr3_aa: CASSLWDRVNSPLHF
clone_size: -; v_call: TRBV7-2; d_call: -; cdr3_aa: CASSTWANYGYTF
clone_size: -; v_call: TRBV30; d_call: -; cdr3_aa: CAWSVATVFYGYTF
clone_size: once; v_call: TRBV7-2; d_call: TRBD1; cdr3_aa: CASSTRQGPQGELFF
clone_size: once; v_call: TRBV3-1/TRBV3-2; d_call: -; cdr3_aa: CASRQTGGNEKLFF
clone_size: -; v_call: TRBV4-1; d_call: TRBD2; cdr3_aa: CASRTTSGNNNEQFF
clone_size: -; v_call: TRBV19; d_call: TRBD2; cdr3_aa: CASSIGLAGVDEQFF
clone_size: -; v_call: TRBV4-3; d_call: -; cdr3_aa: CASSQLKGDLSYEQYF
clone_size: -; v_call: TRBV5-1; d_call: TRBD1; cdr3_aa: CASSLPEQGLKETQYF
clone_size: -; v_call: TRBV18; d_call: -; cdr3_aa: CASSPGGGRNEKLFF
clone_size: -; v_call: TRBV25-1; d_call: TRBD1; cdr3_aa: CASSEIDRDTEAFF
clone_size: few; v_call: TRBV5-8; d_call: -; cdr3_aa: CASSLERTGELFF
clone_size: -; v_call: TRBV14; d_call: -; cdr3_aa: CASSQGRRNNSPLHF
clone_size: -; v_call: TRBV6-5; d_call: -; cdr3_aa: CASEGDGAGNTIYF
clone_size: -; v_call: TRBV27; d_call: TRBD1; cdr3_aa: CASSFTRPQDRGLAFF
clone_size: -; v_call: TRBV19; d_call: -; cdr3_aa: CASSITGGAYEQYF
clone_size: -; v_call: TRBV4-2; d_call: TRBD1; cdr3_aa: CASSQEAAGGQFF
clone_size: once; v_call: TRBV11-2; d_call: -; cdr3_aa: CASSSRGTSFNEQFF
clone_size: once; v_call: TRBV5-1; d_call: -; cdr3_aa: CASSLQQNYGYTF
clone_size: -; v_call: TRBV7-9; d_call: -; cdr3_aa: CASSLALSTDTQYF
clone_size: -; v_call: TRBV15; d_call: -; cdr3_aa: CATSRDRQATEAFF
clone_size: -; v_call: TRBV5-1; d_call: -; cdr3_aa: CASSLTDRFNYGYTF
clone_size: -; v_call: TRBV7-3; d_call: -; cdr3_aa: CASSLSGPENTEAFF
clone_size: -; v_call: TRBV5-8; d_call: -; cdr3_aa: CASSKGRGFSTGELFF
clone_size: -; v_call: TRBV21-1; d_call: -; cdr3_aa: CASSKRSRGLGNTIYF
clone_size: -; v_call: TRBV7-8; d_call: -; cdr3_aa: CASSSTQGRSGYTF
clone_size: -; v_call: TRBV7-7; d_call: -; cdr3_aa: CASSPGSGPLYEQYF
clone_size: -; v_call: TRBV5-1; d_call: TRBD2; cdr3_aa: CASSPGLAGKETQYF